This T cell receptor beta chain came from a study of blood T cell repertoires in COVID-19. Across the whole study: T cells, B-cell-depleted T cells, or PBMCs supplied cDNA or gDNA.

Produced via immunoSEQ multiplex PCR; TCRdb's table is partial and in-frame only. The sample records roughly 24,000 clones, less than 85% being singletons. The CDR3 covers 14 residues. Trimming stripped 3 bases from V and 3 bases from J, with 11 bases between. The germline gives CDR1 LNHDA, CDR2 SQIVND (reference sequence). The chain couples TRBV19 to TRBJ1-1; no reliable D call. The specimen was peripheral blood. The clonotype originates from a human donor in a cohort sampled during active COVID-19. CDR3 in amino acids: CASSIQGRDTEAFF. The CDR3 DNA is TGTGCCAGTAGTATTCAAGGCCGGGACACTGAAGCTTTCTTT.